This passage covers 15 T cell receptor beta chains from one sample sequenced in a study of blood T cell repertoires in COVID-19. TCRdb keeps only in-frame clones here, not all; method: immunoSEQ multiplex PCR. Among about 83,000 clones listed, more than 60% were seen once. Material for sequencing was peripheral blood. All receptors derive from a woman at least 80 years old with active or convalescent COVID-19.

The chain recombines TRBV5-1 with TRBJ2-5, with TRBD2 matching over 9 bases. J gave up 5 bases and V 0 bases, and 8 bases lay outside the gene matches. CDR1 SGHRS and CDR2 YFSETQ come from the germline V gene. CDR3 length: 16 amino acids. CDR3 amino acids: CASSLDAGGPWETQYF. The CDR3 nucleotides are TGCGCCAGCAGCTTGGATGCGGGGGGGCCCTGGGAGACCCAGTACTTC.

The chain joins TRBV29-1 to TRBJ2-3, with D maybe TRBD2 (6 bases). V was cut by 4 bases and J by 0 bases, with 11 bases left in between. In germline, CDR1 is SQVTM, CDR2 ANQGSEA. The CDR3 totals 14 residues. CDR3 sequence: CSVGEAASTDTQYF. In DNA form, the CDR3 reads TGCAGCGTTGGGGAGGCGGCAAGCACAGATACGCAGTATTTT.

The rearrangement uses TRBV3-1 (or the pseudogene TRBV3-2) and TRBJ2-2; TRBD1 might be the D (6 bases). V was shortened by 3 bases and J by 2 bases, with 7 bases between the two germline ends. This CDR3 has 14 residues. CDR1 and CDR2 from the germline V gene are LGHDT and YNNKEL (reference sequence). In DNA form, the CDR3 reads TGTGCCAGCAGCCAGGGACAAAACACCGGGGAGCTGTTTTTT. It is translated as CASSQGQNTGELFF.

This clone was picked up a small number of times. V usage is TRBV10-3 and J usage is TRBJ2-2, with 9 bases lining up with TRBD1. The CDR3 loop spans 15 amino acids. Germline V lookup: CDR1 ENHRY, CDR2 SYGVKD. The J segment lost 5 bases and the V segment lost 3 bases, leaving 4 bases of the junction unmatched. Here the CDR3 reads CAISDWDRATGELFF. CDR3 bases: TGTGCCATCAGTGATTGGGACAGGGCAACCGGGGAGCTGTTTTTT.

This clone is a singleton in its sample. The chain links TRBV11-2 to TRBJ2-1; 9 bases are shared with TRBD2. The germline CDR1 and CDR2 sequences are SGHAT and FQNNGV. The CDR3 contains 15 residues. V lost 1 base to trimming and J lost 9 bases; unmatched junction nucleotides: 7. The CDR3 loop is CASSLGGGGGFEQFF. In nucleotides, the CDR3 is TGTGCCAGCAGCTTAGGTGGCGGGGGGGGATTTGAGCAGTTCTTC.

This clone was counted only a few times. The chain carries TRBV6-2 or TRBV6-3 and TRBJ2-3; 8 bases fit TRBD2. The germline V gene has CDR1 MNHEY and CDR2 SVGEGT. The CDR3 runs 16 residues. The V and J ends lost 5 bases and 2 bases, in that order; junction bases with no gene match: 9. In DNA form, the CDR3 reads TGTGCCAGCAGTGACGTCTCGCGGGGGGCCACAGATACGCAGTATTTT. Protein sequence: CASSDVSRGATDTQYF.

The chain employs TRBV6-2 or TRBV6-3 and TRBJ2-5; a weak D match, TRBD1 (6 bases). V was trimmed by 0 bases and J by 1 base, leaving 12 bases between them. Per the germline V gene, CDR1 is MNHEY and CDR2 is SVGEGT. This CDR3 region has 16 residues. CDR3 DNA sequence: TGTGCCAGCAGTTACTCTCCCAGGGGATCCCAAGAGACCCAGTACTTC. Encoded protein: CASSYSPRGSQETQYF.

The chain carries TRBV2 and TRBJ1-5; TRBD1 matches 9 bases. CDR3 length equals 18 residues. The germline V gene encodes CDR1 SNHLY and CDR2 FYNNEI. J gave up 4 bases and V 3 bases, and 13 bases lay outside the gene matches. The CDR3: CASSESFWRDRDNQPQHF. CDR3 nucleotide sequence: TGTGCCAGCAGTGAGTCTTTTTGGCGGGACAGGGATAATCAGCCCCAGCATTTT.

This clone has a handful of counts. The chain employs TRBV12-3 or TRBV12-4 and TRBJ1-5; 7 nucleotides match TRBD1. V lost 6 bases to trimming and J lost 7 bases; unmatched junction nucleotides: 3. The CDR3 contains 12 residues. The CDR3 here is CASRAGGQPQHF. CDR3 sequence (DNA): TGTGCCAGCAGAGCAGGGGGACAGCCCCAGCATTTT.

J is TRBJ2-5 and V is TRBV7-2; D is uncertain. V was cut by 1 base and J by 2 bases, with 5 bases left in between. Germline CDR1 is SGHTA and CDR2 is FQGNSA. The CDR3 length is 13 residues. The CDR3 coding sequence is TGTGCCAGCAGCTTAGGGCGGCAAGAGACCCAGTACTTC. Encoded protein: CASSLGRQETQYF.

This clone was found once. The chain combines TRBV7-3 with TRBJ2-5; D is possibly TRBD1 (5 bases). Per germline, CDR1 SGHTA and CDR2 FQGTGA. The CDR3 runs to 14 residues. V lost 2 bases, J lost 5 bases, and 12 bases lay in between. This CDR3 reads CASSLDGAPETQYF. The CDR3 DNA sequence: TGTGCCAGCAGCTTAGATGGGGCCCCGGAGACCCAGTACTTC.

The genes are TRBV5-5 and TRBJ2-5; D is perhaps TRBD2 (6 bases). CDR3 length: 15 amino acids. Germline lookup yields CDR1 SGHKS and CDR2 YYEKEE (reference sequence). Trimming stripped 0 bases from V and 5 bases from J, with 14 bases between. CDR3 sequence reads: CASSLGTGLGETQYF. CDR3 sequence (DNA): TGTGCCAGCAGCTTGGGAACGGGACTCGGGGAGACCCAGTACTTC.

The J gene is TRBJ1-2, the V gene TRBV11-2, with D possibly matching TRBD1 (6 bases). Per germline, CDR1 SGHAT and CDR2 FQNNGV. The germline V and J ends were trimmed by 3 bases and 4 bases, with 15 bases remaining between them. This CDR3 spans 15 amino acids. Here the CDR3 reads CASSLGGAAGYGYTF. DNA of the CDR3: TGTGCCAGCAGCTTGGGGGGGGCGGCTGGCTATGGCTACACCTTC.

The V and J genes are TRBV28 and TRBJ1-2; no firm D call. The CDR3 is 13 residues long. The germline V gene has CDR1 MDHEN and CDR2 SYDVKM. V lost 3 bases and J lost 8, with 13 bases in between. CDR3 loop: CASSLEGIGGYTF. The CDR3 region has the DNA TGTGCCAGCAGTTTGGAGGGAATAGGGGGCTACACCTTC.

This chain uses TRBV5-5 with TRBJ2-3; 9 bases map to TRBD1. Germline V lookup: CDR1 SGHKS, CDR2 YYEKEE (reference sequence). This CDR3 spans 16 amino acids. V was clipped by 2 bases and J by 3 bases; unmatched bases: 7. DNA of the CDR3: TGTGCCAGCAGCTTTCAGAGCGGGACAGGGACAGATACGCAGTATTTT. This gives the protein CASSFQSGTGTDTQYF.